The rows below give T cell receptor beta chains drawn from one sample of a study of CD8 T cells in ankylosing spondylitis. One entry per CDR3 protein, called by TCRdb with MiXCR from the 5' RACE reads. This sample has 100,000 or so distinct CDR3 sequences, with about 24% found just once. The sample taken for sequencing was synovial fluid, either unsorted or a sorted T cell fraction (not recorded which). The receptors stem from a male donor with ankylosing spondylitis. CDR3s include the opening cysteine and the closing phenylalanine or tryptophan. A D gene is named only where the DNA matches it firmly. Size tells how often a clone was seen (once, few, many) or the class of an expanded clone, and some rows leave it out.

CDR3 DNA: TGTGCCAGCAGCGAGACAGGGGTTGGAGAGACCCAGTACTTC; CDR3 protein: CASSETGVGETQYF; J gene: TRBJ2-5; clone size: many; V gene: TRBV2; D gene: TRBD1
CDR3 DNA: TGTGCCAGCAGCTTACAGGCAGGGCGTCAGTACTTC; CDR3 protein: CASSLQAGRQYF; J gene: TRBJ2-4; clone size: many; V gene: TRBV7-8; D gene: -
CDR3 DNA: TGTGCCATCAGTGACAGGGGACTACTTTTTGAGCAGTACTTC; CDR3 protein: CAISDRGLLFEQYF; J gene: TRBJ2-7; clone size: -; V gene: TRBV10-3; D gene: -
CDR3 DNA: TGCGCCAGCAGCTCCTTAGCGGGAGCCCACAATGAGCAGTTCTTC; CDR3 protein: CASSSLAGAHNEQFF; J gene: TRBJ2-1; clone size: -; V gene: TRBV5-1; D gene: TRBD2
CDR3 DNA: TGTGCCGGGGGGCCGGTTAGCAATCAGCCCCAGCATTTT; CDR3 protein: CAGGPVSNQPQHF; J gene: TRBJ1-5; clone size: -; V gene: TRBV2; D gene: -
CDR3 DNA: TGTGCCAGCAGTTACTCTCCTCCTAGCGGGATTTACAATGAGCAGTTCTTC; CDR3 protein: CASSYSPPSGIYNEQFF; J gene: TRBJ2-1; clone size: few; V gene: TRBV6-2/TRBV6-3; D gene: TRBD2
CDR3 DNA: TGTGCCAGCAGCTTTTGGTCGGGATCCCAAGAGACCCAGTACTTC; CDR3 protein: CASSFWSGSQETQYF; J gene: TRBJ2-5; clone size: many; V gene: TRBV7-2; D gene: -
CDR3 DNA: TGTGCCAGCAGCCGACTAGCGGGAGCGAACACCGGGGAGCTGTTTTTT; CDR3 protein: CASSRLAGANTGELFF; J gene: TRBJ2-2; clone size: few; V gene: TRBV7-2; D gene: TRBD2
CDR3 DNA: TGTGCCAGCAGCCTCGAAGCCTACGAGCAGTACTTC; CDR3 protein: CASSLEAYEQYF; J gene: TRBJ2-7; clone size: -; V gene: TRBV11-2; D gene: -
CDR3 DNA: TGCAGTGCTAGGTCACTCATCGGGGACAGGGGAACAGATACGCAGTATTTT; CDR3 protein: CSARSLIGDRGTDTQYF; J gene: TRBJ2-3; clone size: -; V gene: TRBV20-1; D gene: TRBD1
CDR3 DNA: TGTGCCAGCAGCCCACGGACCGCGGACGAGCAGTACTTC; CDR3 protein: CASSPRTADEQYF; J gene: TRBJ2-7; clone size: few; V gene: TRBV4-2; D gene: -
CDR3 DNA: TGCGCCAGCAGCTTCTCGGCAGGGCCAGATACGCAGTATTTT; CDR3 protein: CASSFSAGPDTQYF; J gene: TRBJ2-3; clone size: -; V gene: TRBV5-1; D gene: -
CDR3 DNA: TGTGCCAGCCGTTCTCTACAGGGTTACACAGATACGCAGTATTTT; CDR3 protein: CASRSLQGYTDTQYF; J gene: TRBJ2-3; clone size: -; V gene: TRBV7-9; D gene: -
CDR3 DNA: TGCAGTGCGCCCAGGAGGTTGAGCACTGAAGCTTTCTTT; CDR3 protein: CSAPRRLSTEAFF; J gene: TRBJ1-1; clone size: -; V gene: TRBV20-1; D gene: -
CDR3 DNA: TGCGCCAGCAGCTTGGCGCAGGGGAGCTATGGCTACACCTTC; CDR3 protein: CASSLAQGSYGYTF; J gene: TRBJ1-2; clone size: -; V gene: TRBV5-1; D gene: -
CDR3 DNA: TGCGCCAGCAGCTTGGAGGGGACAGGTGAACAAGAGACCCAGTACTTC; CDR3 protein: CASSLEGTGEQETQYF; J gene: TRBJ2-5; clone size: few; V gene: TRBV5-1; D gene: TRBD1
CDR3 DNA: TGTGCCAGCAGCCTGCTTCGGGTAGAATCAGAGACCCAGTACTTC; CDR3 protein: CASSLLRVESETQYF; J gene: TRBJ2-5; clone size: -; V gene: TRBV7-9; D gene: -
CDR3 DNA: TGTGCCAGTAGTAGGATTCGGGACCTAATTCCCATCAACAATGAGCAGTTCTTC; CDR3 protein: CASSRIRDLIPINNEQFF; J gene: TRBJ2-1; clone size: -; V gene: TRBV19; D gene: -
CDR3 DNA: TGCAGTGCTCCCCTAGCGGGAGAGGTAGAAGAGACCCAGTACTTC; CDR3 protein: CSAPLAGEVEETQYF; J gene: TRBJ2-5; clone size: -; V gene: TRBV20-1; D gene: TRBD2
CDR3 DNA: TGCGCCAGCAGTGAGCCTAGCGGGGGCTCCTACAATGAGCAGTTCTTC; CDR3 protein: CASSEPSGGSYNEQFF; J gene: TRBJ2-1; clone size: -; V gene: TRBV10-1; D gene: TRBD2
CDR3 DNA: TGTGCCAGCGACAGTAGTCCCAGGGTTTCAAACTTTCAGTACTTC; CDR3 protein: CASDSSPRVSNFQYF; J gene: TRBJ2-4; clone size: -; V gene: TRBV6-1; D gene: -
CDR3 DNA: TGTGCCAGCAGTTTAGCGAGGGGGTTAGGCGCCGATACGCAGTATTTT; CDR3 protein: CASSLARGLGADTQYF; J gene: TRBJ2-3; clone size: few; V gene: TRBV12-3/TRBV12-4; D gene: -
CDR3 DNA: TGCGCCAGCAGCAAGACGACGGACTCTGGAAACACCATATATTTT; CDR3 protein: CASSKTTDSGNTIYF; J gene: TRBJ1-3; clone size: few; V gene: TRBV5-1; D gene: -
CDR3 DNA: TGTGCCAGCAGTGAAGGGCTAACTAGCGGGAGAACCTTCCAAGAGACCCAGTACTTC; CDR3 protein: CASSEGLTSGRTFQETQYF; J gene: TRBJ2-5; clone size: few; V gene: TRBV2; D gene: TRBD2
CDR3 DNA: TGCAGTGCTATCGGGGTAGTGGATGGCTACACCTTC; CDR3 protein: CSAIGVVDGYTF; J gene: TRBJ1-2; clone size: -; V gene: TRBV20-1; D gene: -
CDR3 DNA: TGTGCCTGGAGTTCCCAGAACACCGGGGAGCTGTTTTTT; CDR3 protein: CAWSSQNTGELFF; J gene: TRBJ2-2; clone size: -; V gene: TRBV30; D gene: -
CDR3 DNA: TGTGCCAGCAGCTACAGGACAGGCACCGGGGAGCTGTTTTTT; CDR3 protein: CASSYRTGTGELFF; J gene: TRBJ2-2; clone size: few; V gene: TRBV7-2; D gene: TRBD1
CDR3 DNA: TGTGCCACGGACAGGGATGGGTTGAACACTGAAGCTTTCTTT; CDR3 protein: CATDRDGLNTEAFF; J gene: TRBJ1-1; clone size: many; V gene: TRBV10-3; D gene: TRBD1
CDR3 DNA: TGTGCCAGCAGCCAAGCGGACCGTGGGCCTGGGAAACTGTTTTTT; CDR3 protein: CASSQADRGPGKLFF; J gene: TRBJ1-4; clone size: few; V gene: TRBV3-1; D gene: -
CDR3 DNA: TGCGCCAGCAGCCTGAACGGGCAGGGCGGGTCACCCCTCCACTTT; CDR3 protein: CASSLNGQGGSPLHF; J gene: TRBJ1-6; clone size: -; V gene: TRBV4-1; D gene: -
CDR3 DNA: TGTGCCAGCTCAGGAACAGGGGTCCCGAACACTGAAGCTTTCTTT; CDR3 protein: CASSGTGVPNTEAFF; J gene: TRBJ1-1; clone size: -; V gene: TRBV18; D gene: TRBD1
CDR3 DNA: TGTGCCAGCAGCCAGGATCCGGGACAGGGTGGTCAGCCCCAGCATTTT; CDR3 protein: CASSQDPGQGGQPQHF; J gene: TRBJ1-5; clone size: few; V gene: TRBV4-2; D gene: TRBD1
CDR3 DNA: TGTGCCAGCAGCTCCGGGACAGGGGTCGGTTTTACAGATACGCAGTATTTT; CDR3 protein: CASSSGTGVGFTDTQYF; J gene: TRBJ2-3; clone size: -; V gene: TRBV7-9; D gene: TRBD1
CDR3 DNA: TGTGCCAGCAGCTTAGTTCCGCTAGCGGGAGCCAAAAACATTCAGTACTTC; CDR3 protein: CASSLVPLAGAKNIQYF; J gene: TRBJ2-4; clone size: medium-sized; V gene: TRBV7-2; D gene: TRBD2
CDR3 DNA: TGTGCCAGCAGCGCCCCACAGGAAGATACGCAGTATTTT; CDR3 protein: CASSAPQEDTQYF; J gene: TRBJ2-3; clone size: once; V gene: TRBV7-9; D gene: -
CDR3 DNA: TGCAGCGTGGTACAGGGAGGAGAGACCCAGTACTTC; CDR3 protein: CSVVQGGETQYF; J gene: TRBJ2-5; clone size: -; V gene: TRBV29-1; D gene: -
CDR3 DNA: TGCGCCAGCAGCTTGGCCACAGCGGGAGGTCACAATGAGCAGTTCTTC; CDR3 protein: CASSLATAGGHNEQFF; J gene: TRBJ2-1; clone size: many; V gene: TRBV5-1; D gene: TRBD2
CDR3 DNA: TGTGCCAGCAGTTTAACCTCGACAGGAAACAATCAGCCCCAGCATTTT; CDR3 protein: CASSLTSTGNNQPQHF; J gene: TRBJ1-5; clone size: -; V gene: TRBV28; D gene: -
CDR3 DNA: TGCAGCGTACGGGGCAGGTCTTTCTTT; CDR3 protein: CSVRGRSFF; J gene: TRBJ1-1; clone size: -; V gene: TRBV29-1; D gene: -
CDR3 DNA: TGTGCCAGCAGCTTGACGACAGAACCTGAAGCTTTCTTT; CDR3 protein: CASSLTTEPEAFF; J gene: TRBJ1-1; clone size: few; V gene: TRBV11-2; D gene: -
CDR3 DNA: TGTGCCAGCAGGCCAGGGACTAGCGGGATTACAGATACGCAGTATTTT; CDR3 protein: CASRPGTSGITDTQYF; J gene: TRBJ2-3; clone size: many; V gene: TRBV12-3/TRBV12-4; D gene: TRBD2
CDR3 DNA: TGTGCCAGCAGCTTAGACAAGAGGACAGGGCGCAATGAGCAGTTCTTC; CDR3 protein: CASSLDKRTGRNEQFF; J gene: TRBJ2-1; clone size: -; V gene: TRBV7-2; D gene: TRBD1
CDR3 DNA: TGCGCCAGCAGCCCAATGAGAGCTGACACTGAAGCTTTCTTT; CDR3 protein: CASSPMRADTEAFF; J gene: TRBJ1-1; clone size: few; V gene: TRBV5-1; D gene: -
CDR3 DNA: TGTGCCAGCAGTTTTCTTTCGCGGGCCCAAGAGACCCAGTACTTC; CDR3 protein: CASSFLSRAQETQYF; J gene: TRBJ2-5; clone size: -; V gene: TRBV12-3/TRBV12-4; D gene: -
CDR3 DNA: TGTGCCAGCAGTTTAGTACCCGGCTTGAGCTCCTACAATGAGCAGTTCTTC; CDR3 protein: CASSLVPGLSSYNEQFF; J gene: TRBJ2-1; clone size: many; V gene: TRBV12-3/TRBV12-4; D gene: -
CDR3 DNA: TGTGCCAGCAGTGCGGGGATTTTGGGAGCAGTGACCATATATTTT; CDR3 protein: CASSAGILGAVTIYF; J gene: TRBJ1-3; clone size: -; V gene: TRBV2; D gene: -
CDR3 DNA: TGTGCCAGCAGCTTAGACCCAGGGCACTCTGGAAACACCATATATTTT; CDR3 protein: CASSLDPGHSGNTIYF; J gene: TRBJ1-3; clone size: few; V gene: TRBV7-2; D gene: -
CDR3 DNA: TGTGCCAGCAGCTCGGACAGGGGTTGGGAGGAACTGTTTTTT; CDR3 protein: CASSSDRGWEELFF; J gene: TRBJ1-4; clone size: -; V gene: TRBV7-8; D gene: TRBD1
CDR3 DNA: TGTGCCAGCAAACCGGGACCTAGCACAGATACGCAGTATTTT; CDR3 protein: CASKPGPSTDTQYF; J gene: TRBJ2-3; clone size: few; V gene: TRBV12-3/TRBV12-4; D gene: -
CDR3 DNA: TGTGCCAGCAGCCCTAGGGGGGGAACCAAAAACATTCAGTACTTC; CDR3 protein: CASSPRGGTKNIQYF; J gene: TRBJ2-4; clone size: -; V gene: TRBV7-9; D gene: -
CDR3 DNA: TGCGCCAGCAGCTTGGAAGAATGGGAAGAGACCCAGTACTTC; CDR3 protein: CASSLEEWEETQYF; J gene: TRBJ2-5; clone size: -; V gene: TRBV5-1; D gene: -
CDR3 DNA: TGCAGTGCTAGAGACGGGACTCGTACTTACGAGCAGTACTTC; CDR3 protein: CSARDGTRTYEQYF; J gene: TRBJ2-7; clone size: -; V gene: TRBV20-1; D gene: -
CDR3 DNA: TGTGCCAGCAGCTTAGCGAGAACAGGCCCCTACAATGAGCAGTTCTTC; CDR3 protein: CASSLARTGPYNEQFF; J gene: TRBJ2-1; clone size: -; V gene: TRBV7-2; D gene: -
CDR3 DNA: TGCAGTGCCCCGGGACAGGGGGTTAGAGATACGCAGTATTTT; CDR3 protein: CSAPGQGVRDTQYF; J gene: TRBJ2-3; clone size: few; V gene: TRBV20-1; D gene: TRBD1
CDR3 DNA: TGCAGTGCTAGAGATGGGGGGGACACTGAAGCTTTCTTT; CDR3 protein: CSARDGGDTEAFF; J gene: TRBJ1-1; clone size: -; V gene: TRBV20-1; D gene: -
CDR3 DNA: TGTGCCTGGAGTGTACCAGAGGGAGTGGGCAATGAGCAGTTCTTC; CDR3 protein: CAWSVPEGVGNEQFF; J gene: TRBJ2-1; clone size: -; V gene: TRBV30; D gene: -
CDR3 DNA: TGTGCCAGCAGTTCATTTTACAATGAGCAGTTCTTC; CDR3 protein: CASSSFYNEQFF; J gene: TRBJ2-1; clone size: -; V gene: TRBV12-3/TRBV12-4; D gene: -
CDR3 DNA: TGCGCCAGCAGCCTGGACACCGAGTATGGCTACACCTTC; CDR3 protein: CASSLDTEYGYTF; J gene: TRBJ1-2; clone size: -; V gene: TRBV5-1; D gene: -